This T cell receptor (beta chain) is drawn from a study of control samples from healthy donors and cancer patients (dated by TCRdb to the early 2020s). The library was prepared using the immunoSEQ multiplex PCR assay. In TCRdb, the immuneACCESS table is reduced to in-frame sequences with V and J assigned. These tables do not hold every clone; where another copy was compared, an unresolved V gene accounts for under half, and the others remain unexplained. The sample data list about 45,000 clones, and roughly three quarters of these were observed just once. Approximately 17% of the sample belongs to the ten largest clones. A note on this clone: The antigen it recognizes is unknown. It has no much larger one-base neighbor in the sample; base qualities were not kept.

The TCR comes from a male donor with melanoma. Material for sequencing was formalin-fixed, paraffin-embedded tissue.

The DNA sequence is TGTGCCAGCAGTCCCGATTTTAGCGGGAGACGGGAGCAGTTCTTC. Protein translation: CASSPDFSGRREQFF. Here the chain combines TRBV28 and TRBJ2-1, and 9 bases in between align with TRBD2. V and J are trimmed by 5 bases and 10 bases, and the gene matches miss 12 bases of the junction. CDR1 MDHEN and CDR2 SYDVKM are derived from the germline V gene. From the cysteine up to the phenylalanine, the CDR3 has a length of 15 residues. Just the 45-base CDR3 DNA is kept, in frame starting at base 1.